A selection of T cell receptor beta chains follows, all from one sample in a study of OX40 agonist ivuxolimab in advanced cancers. Assay used: immunoSEQ multiplex PCR; TCRdb lists only in-frame clones, some missing. The table shows 84,000 or so clones, with about 93% occurring only once. The sample consisted of CD4+ or CD8+ T cells sorted from blood, taken in a trial of the OX40 agonist ivuxolimab. These receptors were obtained from an adult with an advanced solid tumor such as melanoma, head and neck, liver or kidney cancer. Each CDR3 is given with its conserved first and last residue. Each record gives: clone size, J gene, V gene, D gene, CDR3 DNA, CDR3 protein. D genes are given only for firm matches. Size is omitted from some rows. Given values are once, few, many or a class for expanded clones.

clone size: NA
J gene: TRBJ2-7
V gene: TRBV30
D gene: NA
CDR3 DNA: TGTGCCTGGAGTGATATAGCGCGCTACGAGCAGTACTTC
CDR3 protein: CAWSDIARYEQYF

clone size: NA
J gene: TRBJ2-7
V gene: TRBV4-3
D gene: TRBD2
CDR3 DNA: TGCGCCAGCAGCCCAGGGAGGGTCTACGAGCAGTACTTC
CDR3 protein: CASSPGRVYEQYF

clone size: NA
J gene: TRBJ1-1
V gene: TRBV7-3
D gene: NA
CDR3 DNA: TGTGCCAGCGCAGGTTTAGGGGAAGCTTTCTTT
CDR3 protein: CASAGLGEAFF

clone size: NA
J gene: TRBJ2-3
V gene: TRBV14
D gene: NA
CDR3 DNA: TGTGCCAGCAGCCGTCTTAAAGATACGCAGTATTTT
CDR3 protein: CASSRLKDTQYF

clone size: NA
J gene: TRBJ2-7
V gene: TRBV9
D gene: NA
CDR3 DNA: TGTGCCAGCAGCGCGGAGGGCTGGGAATCCTCCTACGAGCAGTACTTC
CDR3 protein: CASSAEGWESSYEQYF

clone size: NA
J gene: TRBJ2-2
V gene: TRBV12-5
D gene: NA
CDR3 DNA: TGTGCTAGTGGAGGGGCCGACACTGGGGGATCACGCGCCGGGGAGCTGTTTTTT
CDR3 protein: CASGGADTGGSRAGELFF

clone size: NA
J gene: TRBJ1-2
V gene: TRBV2
D gene: NA
CDR3 DNA: TGTGCCAGAAGGGGACGGACTAACTATGGCTACACCTTC
CDR3 protein: CARRGRTNYGYTF

clone size: NA
J gene: TRBJ2-7
V gene: TRBV10-3
D gene: TRBD1
CDR3 DNA: TGTGCCATCAGTGGCAGGGACAGAACCTACGAGCAGTACTTC
CDR3 protein: CAISGRDRTYEQYF

clone size: NA
J gene: TRBJ2-7
V gene: TRBV28
D gene: NA
CDR3 DNA: TGTGCCAGCAGTTTTAGAGGAGAGGGATACGAGCAGTACTTC
CDR3 protein: CASSFRGEGYEQYF

clone size: NA
J gene: TRBJ2-3
V gene: TRBV5-6
D gene: NA
CDR3 DNA: TGTGCCAGCAGCTTGGTTCGGGCAGATACGCAGTATTTT
CDR3 protein: CASSLVRADTQYF

clone size: NA
J gene: TRBJ2-7
V gene: TRBV5-6
D gene: NA
CDR3 DNA: TGTGCCAGCAGCTTGGGACTGAGGGAGCAGTACTTC
CDR3 protein: CASSLGLREQYF

clone size: NA
J gene: TRBJ1-1
V gene: TRBV15
D gene: NA
CDR3 DNA: TGTGCCACCAGCAGAGAGCGGAGGGGCACTGAAGCTTTCTTT
CDR3 protein: CATSRERRGTEAFF

clone size: NA
J gene: TRBJ2-1
V gene: TRBV5-1
D gene: NA
CDR3 DNA: TGCGCCAGCAGCTTGATTAGCGCCTACAATGAGCAGTTCTTC
CDR3 protein: CASSLISAYNEQFF

clone size: NA
J gene: TRBJ2-7
V gene: TRBV10-2
D gene: NA
CDR3 DNA: TGCGCCAGCAGTGGGACTTCCTACGAGCAGTACTTC
CDR3 protein: CASSGTSYEQYF

clone size: NA
J gene: TRBJ2-7
V gene: TRBV11-2
D gene: TRBD1
CDR3 DNA: TGTGCCAGCAGCGGGACAGGGGGCGACTACGAGCAGTACTTC
CDR3 protein: CASSGTGGDYEQYF

clone size: NA
J gene: TRBJ2-1
V gene: TRBV11-2
D gene: NA
CDR3 DNA: TGTGCCAGCAGCTTAGATCTTAGTGGATCTTACAATGAGCAGTTCTTC
CDR3 protein: CASSLDLSGSYNEQFF

clone size: NA
J gene: TRBJ2-3
V gene: TRBV7-2
D gene: TRBD2
CDR3 DNA: TGTGCCAGCAGACTAGCGGGAGGGGGAGATACGCAGTATTTT
CDR3 protein: CASRLAGGGDTQYF

clone size: once
J gene: TRBJ2-7
V gene: TRBV27
D gene: TRBD2
CDR3 DNA: TGTGCCAGCAGCCTCGGGACTAGACTGGGAGAGCAGTACTTC
CDR3 protein: CASSLGTRLGEQYF

clone size: once
J gene: TRBJ2-1
V gene: TRBV7-9
D gene: NA
CDR3 DNA: TGTGCCAGCAGCCCGACCCAGTATCGACTAGGCCACAATGAGCAGTTCTTC
CDR3 protein: CASSPTQYRLGHNEQFF

clone size: NA
J gene: TRBJ2-1
V gene: TRBV7-6
D gene: NA
CDR3 DNA: TGTGCCAGCAGCTTACGGTCGGAGGATGAGCAGTTCTTC
CDR3 protein: CASSLRSEDEQFF

clone size: NA
J gene: TRBJ2-4
V gene: TRBV4-3
D gene: NA
CDR3 DNA: TGCGCCAGCAGCCAATCGTCGATAACTATAGCCAAAAACATTCAGTACTTC
CDR3 protein: CASSQSSITIAKNIQYF

clone size: once
J gene: TRBJ2-2
V gene: TRBV5-4
D gene: NA
CDR3 DNA: TGTGCCAGCAGCTGGGGGGCTCTCGGGACACCCGGGGAGCTGTTTTTT
CDR3 protein: CASSWGALGTPGELFF

clone size: NA
J gene: TRBJ2-7
V gene: TRBV4-1
D gene: TRBD2
CDR3 DNA: TGCGCCAGCAGCCAAGATTTTGCGGGAGGGATTATATACGAGCAGTACTTC
CDR3 protein: CASSQDFAGGIIYEQYF

clone size: NA
J gene: TRBJ2-2
V gene: TRBV6-5
D gene: NA
CDR3 DNA: TGTGCCAGCAGTTACTCTAACACCGGGGAGCTGTTTTTT
CDR3 protein: CASSYSNTGELFF

clone size: NA
J gene: TRBJ2-1
V gene: TRBV10-3
D gene: TRBD2
CDR3 DNA: TGTGCCATCAGAGCCGGGACTAGTTCCTACAATGAGCAGTTCTTC
CDR3 protein: CAIRAGTSSYNEQFF

clone size: NA
J gene: TRBJ2-7
V gene: TRBV6-1
D gene: NA
CDR3 DNA: TGTGCCAGCAGTTTGGATGGAGTCAGCGAGCAGTACTTC
CDR3 protein: CASSLDGVSEQYF

clone size: NA
J gene: TRBJ2-1
V gene: TRBV4-3
D gene: NA
CDR3 DNA: TGCGCCAGCAGCCAAGATCTGTCACCACAATACAATGAGCAGTTCTTC
CDR3 protein: CASSQDLSPQYNEQFF

clone size: NA
J gene: TRBJ2-1
V gene: TRBV2
D gene: TRBD2
CDR3 DNA: TGTGCCAGCAGTGAAAGCGGGGGAACCTACAATGAGCAGTTCTTC
CDR3 protein: CASSESGGTYNEQFF

clone size: once
J gene: TRBJ2-1
V gene: TRBV13
D gene: NA
CDR3 DNA: TGTGCCAGCAGCAAAGTAGAGGTAGAGCAGTTCTTC
CDR3 protein: CASSKVEVEQFF

clone size: NA
J gene: TRBJ1-2
V gene: TRBV28
D gene: NA
CDR3 DNA: TGTGCCAGCACCTTCCGGGCCATTAACTATGGCTACACCTTC
CDR3 protein: CASTFRAINYGYTF

clone size: NA
J gene: TRBJ1-5
V gene: TRBV5-1
D gene: TRBD1
CDR3 DNA: TGCGCCAGCAGGCAGGACAGGGGATCAGGACAGCCCCAGCATTTT
CDR3 protein: CASRQDRGSGQPQHF

clone size: few
J gene: TRBJ2-7
V gene: TRBV6-1
D gene: NA
CDR3 DNA: TGTGCCAGCAGTTCCGGGTTCTCCTACGAGCAGTACTTC
CDR3 protein: CASSSGFSYEQYF

clone size: once
J gene: TRBJ1-3
V gene: TRBV27
D gene: NA
CDR3 DNA: TGTGCCAGCAGTTTAGGCAGCCACTCTGGAAACACCATATATTTT
CDR3 protein: CASSLGSHSGNTIYF

clone size: NA
J gene: TRBJ1-6
V gene: TRBV5-6
D gene: TRBD1
CDR3 DNA: TGTGCCAGCAGCCCGGGACAGGGGAATTCACCCCTCCACTTT
CDR3 protein: CASSPGQGNSPLHF

clone size: NA
J gene: TRBJ1-6
V gene: TRBV27
D gene: NA
CDR3 DNA: TGTGCCAGCAGTTTAGATACCCTCTCAAATAGAAATTCACCCCTCCACTTT
CDR3 protein: CASSLDTLSNRNSPLHF

clone size: NA
J gene: TRBJ2-1
V gene: TRBV7-2
D gene: NA
CDR3 DNA: TGTGCCAGCAGCTTAGCGGGTAGCTCCTACAATGAGCAGTTCTTC
CDR3 protein: CASSLAGSSYNEQFF

clone size: NA
J gene: TRBJ2-1
V gene: TRBV7-7
D gene: TRBD2
CDR3 DNA: TGTGCTAGCAGCTTAGGGGCTAGCGGACACAATGAGCAGTTCTTC
CDR3 protein: CASSLGASGHNEQFF

clone size: NA
J gene: TRBJ2-1
V gene: TRBV11-2
D gene: NA
CDR3 DNA: TGTGCCAGCAGCCCCGTAGGGCTAGCCGAAAATGAGCAGTTCTTC
CDR3 protein: CASSPVGLAENEQFF

clone size: NA
J gene: TRBJ2-7
V gene: TRBV4-3
D gene: TRBD2
CDR3 DNA: TGCGCCAGCAGCCAAGATACTAGCGGGACATCCTACGAGCAGTACTTC
CDR3 protein: CASSQDTSGTSYEQYF

clone size: NA
J gene: TRBJ2-7
V gene: TRBV19
D gene: NA
CDR3 DNA: TGTGCCAGTAGTATAGTGGGCAGCGCCTACGAGCAGTACTTC
CDR3 protein: CASSIVGSAYEQYF

clone size: NA
J gene: TRBJ2-7
V gene: TRBV5-1
D gene: TRBD2
CDR3 DNA: TGCGCCAGCAGCGGCTGGGGGGGGTCCTACGAGCAGTACTTC
CDR3 protein: CASSGWGGSYEQYF

clone size: NA
J gene: TRBJ2-1
V gene: TRBV7-8
D gene: NA
CDR3 DNA: TGTGCCAGCAGCTCCCCGGAACAGGGATACAATGAGCAGTTCTTC
CDR3 protein: CASSSPEQGYNEQFF

clone size: NA
J gene: TRBJ2-5
V gene: TRBV5-4
D gene: NA
CDR3 DNA: TGTGCCAGCAGCTGGAGGACTCTCCAAGAGACCCAGTACTTC
CDR3 protein: CASSWRTLQETQYF

clone size: NA
J gene: TRBJ2-1
V gene: TRBV9
D gene: NA
CDR3 DNA: TGTGCCAGCAGCGTAACAGATAATGAGCAGTTCTTC
CDR3 protein: CASSVTDNEQFF

clone size: NA
J gene: TRBJ2-7
V gene: TRBV4-3
D gene: TRBD2
CDR3 DNA: TGCGCCAGCAGCCAAGACCGCGGGAGCTACGAGCAGTACTTC
CDR3 protein: CASSQDRGSYEQYF

clone size: NA
J gene: TRBJ2-5
V gene: TRBV21-1
D gene: NA
CDR3 DNA: TGTGCCAGCCGCAAAGAGACCCAGTACTTC
CDR3 protein: CASRKETQYF

clone size: once
J gene: TRBJ1-4
V gene: TRBV9
D gene: TRBD1
CDR3 DNA: TGTGCCAGCAGCGAGGGGACAGGGGATGAAAAACTGTTTTTT
CDR3 protein: CASSEGTGDEKLFF

clone size: NA
J gene: TRBJ2-1
V gene: TRBV18
D gene: TRBD1
CDR3 DNA: TGTGCCAGTCAAGTGGGACAGGAGATCAATGAGCAGTTCTTC
CDR3 protein: CASQVGQEINEQFF

clone size: NA
J gene: TRBJ2-1
V gene: TRBV27
D gene: TRBD2
CDR3 DNA: TGTGCCAGCAGTTTGGGGACTAGCGGGAGGAATGAGCAGTTCTTC
CDR3 protein: CASSLGTSGRNEQFF

clone size: NA
J gene: TRBJ2-7
V gene: TRBV25-1
D gene: NA
CDR3 DNA: TGTGCCAGCAGTGAATTTAGCGGAGGGGGCGAGCAGTACTTC
CDR3 protein: CASSEFSGGGEQYF

clone size: NA
J gene: TRBJ1-2
V gene: TRBV29-1
D gene: TRBD1
CDR3 DNA: TGCAGCGTTGAAGAAGGGACAGGCCGAAACTATGGCTACACCTTC
CDR3 protein: CSVEEGTGRNYGYTF